The following is a TCR beta chain sequence with its context. Repertoires were generated with immunoSEQ multiplex PCR, while TCRdb's copy carries only in-frame clones and drops some. The table records tens of thousands of clones, more than 65% of them present only once. The sample belongs to a study of OX40 agonist ivuxolimab in advanced cancers. From germline, CDR1 is MDHEN and CDR2 SYDVKM. This CDR3 contains 18 residues. The V segment lost 6 bases and the J segment 0 bases; nucleotides outside the gene matches: 16. The clonotype was recovered from an adult with an advanced solid tumor such as melanoma, head and neck, liver or kidney cancer. The chain links TRBV28 to TRBJ1-2, with 7 bases matching TRBD1. Source: CD4+ or CD8+ T cells sorted from blood, taken in a trial of the OX40 agonist ivuxolimab. The CDR3: CASSIMLTGRTPNYGYTF. DNA for the CDR3: TGTGCCAGCAGCATTATGCTGACAGGGAGGACGCCTAACTATGGCTACACCTTC.